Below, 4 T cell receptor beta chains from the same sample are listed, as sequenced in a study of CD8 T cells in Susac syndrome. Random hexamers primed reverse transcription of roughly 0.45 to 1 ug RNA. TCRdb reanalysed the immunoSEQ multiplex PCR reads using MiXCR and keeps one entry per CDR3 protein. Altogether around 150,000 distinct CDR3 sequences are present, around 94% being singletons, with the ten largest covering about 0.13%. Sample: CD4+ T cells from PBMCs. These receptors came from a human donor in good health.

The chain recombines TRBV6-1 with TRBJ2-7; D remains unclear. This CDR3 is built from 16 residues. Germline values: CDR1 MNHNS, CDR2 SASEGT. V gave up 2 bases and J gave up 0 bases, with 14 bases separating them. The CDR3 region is CASSEYGQVNSYEQYF. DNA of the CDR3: TGTGCCAGCAGTGAATATGGGCAGGTCAACTCCTACGAGCAGTACTTC.

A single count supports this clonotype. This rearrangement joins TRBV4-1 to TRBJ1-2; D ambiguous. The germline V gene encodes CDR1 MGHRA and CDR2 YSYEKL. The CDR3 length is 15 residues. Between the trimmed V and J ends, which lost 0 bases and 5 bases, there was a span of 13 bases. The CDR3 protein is CASSQDHRASYGYTF. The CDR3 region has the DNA TGCGCCAGCAGCCAAGATCATAGGGCATCTTATGGCTACACCTTC.

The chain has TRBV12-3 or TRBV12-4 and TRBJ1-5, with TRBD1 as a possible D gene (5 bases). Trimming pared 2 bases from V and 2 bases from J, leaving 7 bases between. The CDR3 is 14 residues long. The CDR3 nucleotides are TGTGCCAGCAGTTTATTACAGGGCAATCAGCCCCAGCATTTT. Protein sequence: CASSLLQGNQPQHF.

CDR3 region: CSARPLTSRETQYF. Here the CDR3 DNA reads TGCAGTGCTAGACCTCTGACTAGCCGAGAGACCCAGTACTTC. V usage is TRBV20-1 and J usage is TRBJ2-5; 7 nucleotides line up with TRBD2. V dropped 2 bases and J dropped 4; count of bases not matched to a gene: 7. From germline, CDR1 is DFQATT and CDR2 SNEGSKA (reference sequence). The CDR3 has 14 amino acids.